What follows are 26 T cell receptor beta chains derived from one specimen sequenced in a study of identical twins. In TCRdb, the 5' RACE reads were re-called with MiXCR into one record per CDR3 protein. The data hold 250,000 or so distinct CDR3 sequences, with about 8.9% observed a single time. The same specimen was also included in a second study, on yellow fever vaccine responses in identical twins.

The sequenced material came from CD8+ T cells sorted from blood. The source is a young woman in good health.

This clonotype was seen at least ten times. The V call is TRBV5-1, the J call TRBJ2-2; unclear D gene. The CDR3 is 17 residues long. V was cut by 1 base and J by 9 bases, with 22 bases left in between. From germline, CDR1 is SGHRS and CDR2 YFSETQ. CDR3 in DNA: TGCGCCAGCAGCTTGTCTGTCCTCGCCCCTCAAAACTGGGAGCTGTTTTTT. It encodes CASSLSVLAPQNWELFF.

The gene calls are TRBV5-5 and TRBJ1-2; TRBD1 aligns across 7 bases. This CDR3 comprises 12 residues. The V gene's germline CDR1 is SGHKS and CDR2 YYEKEE (reference sequence). J was trimmed by 8 bases and V by 4 bases; bases with no gene match: 5. CDR3: CASSQWDSGYTF. CDR3 sequence (DNA): TGTGCCAGCAGCCAATGGGACAGCGGCTACACCTTC.

The V and J genes are TRBV4-2 and TRBJ2-5; perhaps TRBD1 as D (6 bases). This CDR3 is 21 amino acids long. Germline CDR1 is LGHNA and CDR2 is YNFKEQ. Trimming removed 5 bases from V and 1 base from J, with 32 bases in between. The DNA for the CDR3 is TGTGCCAGCAGCACTAGATTCCGACAGGACCGAAATAACCCCGGCCAAGAGACCCAGTACTTC. It codes for CASSTRFRQDRNNPGQETQYF.

This chain connects TRBV4-1 to TRBJ2-7, with a tentative D call TRBD1 (6 bases). Germline V CDR1 and CDR2: MGHRA, YSYEKL. Between the trimmed V and J ends, which lost 2 bases and 6 bases, there was a span of 11 bases. The CDR3 covers 13 residues. CDR3 sequence reads: CASSQTYRVEQYF. The CDR3 DNA is TGCGCCAGCAGCCAAACCTACAGGGTCGAGCAGTACTTC.

V and J are TRBV20-1 and TRBJ2-7, with 8 bases lining up with TRBD2. CDR3 size: 15 residues. Per germline, CDR1 DFQATT and CDR2 SNEGSKA (reference sequence). V lost 4 bases to trimming and J lost 3 bases; unmatched junction nucleotides: 11. CDR3: CSAINSGTTLYEQYF. CDR3 nucleotides: TGCAGTGCTATAAATAGCGGGACCACCCTCTACGAGCAGTACTTC.

This clonotype was counted a few times. The chain couples TRBV20-1 to TRBJ1-2, with unresolved D. Germline V CDR1 and CDR2: DFQATT, SNEGSKA (reference sequence). V gave up 7 bases and J gave up 4 bases, with 13 bases separating them. The CDR3 contains 12 residues. The CDR3 loop is CSVQVEVYGYTF. For the CDR3, the DNA is TGCAGTGTGCAGGTGGAGGTCTATGGCTACACCTTC.

This clonotype has a handful of counts. The V call is TRBV15, the J call TRBJ2-5; 8 nucleotides align to TRBD2. Germline loops: CDR1 LNHNV, CDR2 YYDKDF (reference sequence). V shed 0 bases, J shed 1 base, and the junction held 4 bases outside the gene matches. This CDR3 region has 16 residues. CDR3 in amino acids: CATSRDLLAVQETQYF. The CDR3 nucleotides read TGTGCCACCAGCAGAGATCTACTAGCGGTCCAAGAGACCCAGTACTTC.

This clonotype has ten or more counts. The chain uses TRBV5-4 and TRBJ2-5, with a tentative D call TRBD2 (6 bases). The V end was cut by 4 bases, the J end by 1 base, with 26 bases between. This CDR3 region has 19 residues. The germline V gene has CDR1 SGHNT and CDR2 YYREEE (reference sequence). The CDR3 loop is CASSMFGGFTSKLQETQYF. In nucleotides, the CDR3 is TGTGCCAGCAGCATGTTCGGGGGATTCACCTCAAAACTCCAAGAGACCCAGTACTTC. The variable domain in full, with the rest retrieved from reference TRBV5-4 and TRBJ2-5, is ETGVTQSPTHLIKTRGQQVTLRCSSQSGHNTVSWYQQALGQGPQFIFQYYREEENGRGNFPPRFSGLQFPNYSSELNVNALELDDSALYLCASSMFGGFTSKLQETQYFGPGTRLLVL.

This clonotype has only a few counts. The chain is built from TRBV19 and TRBJ2-3, with D possibly called TRBD1 or TRBD2 (6 bases each). V was pared by 5 bases and J by 6 bases, with 12 bases between. CDR3 length: 13 residues. Germline CDR1 and CDR2: LNHDA and SQIVND (reference sequence). The CDR3 bases are TGTGCCAGTAGTGAGGGGGGTTCGGATACGCAGTATTTT. Translated, it gives CASSEGGSDTQYF.

The rearrangement uses TRBV29-1 and TRBJ2-2; D may be TRBD2 (6 bases). Trimming stripped 7 bases from V and 4 bases from J, with 10 bases between. Germline-derived CDR1 and CDR2 are SQVTM and ANQGSEA. This CDR3 comprises 12 residues. The CDR3 loop reads CSGGGPTGELFF. The CDR3 DNA reads as TGCAGCGGTGGAGGGCCCACCGGGGAGCTGTTTTTT.

This rearrangement joins TRBV7-9 to TRBJ1-1, with TRBD1 identical over 7 bases. Germline CDR1 is SEHNR and CDR2 is FQNEAQ (reference sequence). Losses at the gene ends were 5 bases for V and 1 base for J; bases not matched to a gene: 7. There are 15 residues in the CDR3. In DNA, the CDR3 is TGTGCCAGCAGCGATAGACAGGGAGGGAACACTGAAGCTTTCTTT. Protein sequence: CASSDRQGGNTEAFF.

The chain uses TRBV9 and TRBJ2-1; the D gene is possibly TRBD2 (6 bases). With 1 base removed from V and 6 bases from J, the gap between germline ends came to 20 bases. Per germline, CDR1 SGDLS and CDR2 YYNGEE. The CDR3 has 17 residues. The CDR3 DNA is TGTGCCAGCAGCGTAACAATACTAGGCGGACTATTCAATGAGCAGTTCTTC. Its translation: CASSVTILGGLFNEQFF.

V is TRBV6-2 or TRBV6-3 and J is TRBJ2-3; the match to TRBD2 covers 8 bases. The CDR3 loop spans 15 amino acids. The trim removed 4 bases at V and 6 bases at J, leaving 9 bases unmatched. The V gene's germline CDR1 is MNHEY and CDR2 SVGEGT. The CDR3 reads CASSFRISGTDTQYF. Written as DNA, the CDR3 is TGTGCCAGCAGTTTTCGTATTAGCGGGACCGATACGCAGTATTTT.

This chain links TRBV27 with TRBJ1-1, with unresolved D. Germline CDR1 and CDR2: MNHEY and SMNVEV (reference sequence). This CDR3 spans 14 amino acids. Trimming removed 8 bases at V and 5 bases at J, with 18 bases between. The CDR3 sequence: CASLIGVGSTEAFF. The DNA for the CDR3 is TGTGCCAGCTTAATTGGTGTGGGATCGACTGAAGCTTTCTTT.

This clonotype was seen repeatedly, ten times or more. The rearrangement links TRBV7-9 to TRBJ2-7; the match to TRBD1 covers 10 bases. This CDR3 region has 15 residues. The ends lost 4 bases at V and 6 bases at J; junction bases unmatched: 9. Per germline, CDR1 SEHNR and CDR2 FQNEAQ (reference sequence). The CDR3 region is CASSSPGTGESEQYF. The CDR3 region has the DNA TGTGCCAGCAGCTCTCCCGGGACAGGGGAGAGCGAGCAGTACTTC.

The chain uses TRBV4-2 and TRBJ2-7; the D gene is possibly TRBD2 (5 bases). V lost 1 base to trimming and J lost 6 bases, with 10 bases between them. The CDR3 runs 13 residues. CDR1 LGHNA and CDR2 YNFKEQ come from the germline V gene. Here the CDR3 DNA reads TGTGCCAGCAGCCAAGGATCCACTAGCGAGCAGTACTTC. This gives the protein CASSQGSTSEQYF.

This rearrangement joins TRBV27 to TRBJ2-2, with D unclear. Germline V gene sequence: CDR1 MNHEY, CDR2 SMNVEV (reference sequence). V shed 6 bases and J shed 4 bases, with 12 bases lying between them. This CDR3 comprises 14 residues. The CDR3 region is CASSVYSPTGELFF. The CDR3 DNA reads as TGTGCCAGCAGCGTTTACTCACCCACCGGGGAGCTGTTTTTT.

This clonotype was seen only a few times. This chain uses TRBV6-5 with TRBJ2-1; 9 positions agree with TRBD2. The ends lost 0 bases at V and 4 bases at J; junction bases unmatched: 13. The CDR3 has 19 residues. Germline CDR1 is MNHEY and CDR2 is SVGAGI. CDR3 sequence reads: CASSYSKIGGRASYNEQFF. The DNA of the CDR3 is TGTGCCAGCAGTTACTCGAAAATCGGCGGGAGGGCCTCTTACAATGAGCAGTTCTTC.

This clonotype turned up a few times. The genes are TRBV6-5 and TRBJ2-3, with D possibly matching TRBD1 (5 bases). Deletions cut 3 bases from V and 5 bases from J, with 9 bases between. The germline V gene has CDR1 MNHEY and CDR2 SVGAGI. CDR3 length equals 13 residues. The CDR3 DNA reads TGTGCCAGCAGTTATACAGGAAGAGATACGCAGTATTTT. Amino acid sequence: CASSYTGRDTQYF.

The chain is built from TRBV4-3 and TRBJ2-7; D is unclear. The CDR3 has 15 residues. CDR1 LGHNA and CDR2 YSLEER come from the germline V gene. The V and J ends lost 0 bases and 3 bases respectively, with 12 bases between them. CDR3 DNA: TGCGCCAGCAGCCAAGATCCCGGCGAGGTCTACGAGCAGTACTTC. Its translation is CASSQDPGEVYEQYF.

Regarding this clonotype: Given a much more abundant clone one base away, this may be a read error. V and J are TRBV29-1 and TRBJ2-3; D ambiguous. The CDR3 covers 15 residues. Trimming pared 5 bases from V and 2 bases from J, leaving 17 bases between. Germline V lookup: CDR1 SQVTM, CDR2 ANQGSEA. The CDR3 bases are TGCAGCGTTAGGCTATATCCCGGATACACAGATACGCAGTATTTT. As protein: CSVRLYPGYTDTQYF.

This clonotype came up many times. The gene calls are TRBV12-3 or TRBV12-4 and TRBJ2-5; 7 positions match TRBD2. Germline trimming cut 6 bases from V and 1 base from J; bases unmatched to any gene: 5. CDR3 length: 14 amino acids. The CDR3 loop reads CASSPGGGQETQYF. CDR3 bases: TGTGCCAGCAGCCCTGGGGGGGGCCAAGAGACCCAGTACTTC.

V usage is TRBV7-9 and J usage is TRBJ2-1; D not resolved. Trimming pared 1 base from V and 6 bases from J, leaving 10 bases between. The CDR3 runs 14 residues. CDR1 is SEHNR, CDR2 FQNEAQ, per germline (reference sequence). The CDR3 loop is CASSLGTDVNEQFF. DNA of the CDR3: TGTGCCAGCAGCTTAGGCACGGACGTCAATGAGCAGTTCTTC. The variable domain in full, with the rest retrieved from reference TRBV7-9 and TRBJ2-1, is DTGVSQNPRHKITKRGQNVTFRCDPISEHNRLYWYRQTLGQGPEFLTYFQNEAQLEKSRLLSDRFSAERPKGSFSTLEIQRTEQGDSAMYLCASSLGTDVNEQFFGPGTRLTVL.

The V call is TRBV29-1, the J call TRBJ1-2, with D unresolved. The CDR3 runs to 14 residues. V lost 0 bases and J 4 bases, leaving 12 bases between the germline ends. Germline V gene data show CDR1 as SQVTM and CDR2 as ANQGSEA. CDR3 DNA sequence: TGCAGCGTTGAAGATCTAGGGATGAGCTATGGCTACACCTTC. As protein: CSVEDLGMSYGYTF.

This clonotype was observed many times. V and J are TRBV7-8 and TRBJ1-2, with 7 bases matching TRBD1. Germline V lookup: CDR1 SGHVS, CDR2 FQNEAQ. The V and J ends lost 1 base and 2 bases, in that order; junction bases with no gene match: 1. The CDR3 sequence is 14 residues long. The CDR3 nucleotides are TGTGCCAGCAGCTTAGGACAGGGCAACTATGGCTACACCTTC. As protein: CASSLGQGNYGYTF.

This clonotype was observed a few times. The chain combines TRBV7-9 with TRBJ2-1; perhaps TRBD2 as D (5 bases). The germline CDR1 and CDR2 sequences are SEHNR and FQNEAQ (reference sequence). V shed 5 bases and J shed 7 bases, with 15 bases lying between them. This CDR3 spans 14 amino acids. The CDR3 protein is CASSPEEPLNEQFF. In DNA form, the CDR3 reads TGTGCCAGCAGCCCGGAGGAACCGCTGAATGAGCAGTTCTTC.